This TCR beta chain originates from a study of lymphopenia after photon versus proton radiotherapy. This clone rates as hyperexpanded (1% or more). The target antigen is unknown. Only in-frame clones appear in the TCRdb table, and some are missing; sequencing was by immunoSEQ multiplex PCR. Of 6,500 or so clones in the sample, about 89% were seen once. Study results and caveats: After the lymphocyte nadir, photon-treated repertoires showed oligoclonal expansion, especially of CD8+ Temra cells. Photon-treated patients lost naive T cells and TCR diversity; proton-treated stayed stable. Authors raise, but do not show, better survival with proton therapy.

The CDR3 has 14 residues. The trim removed 3 bases at V and 4 bases at J, leaving 5 bases unmatched. Germline CDR1 and CDR2: MGHDK and SYGVNS. This chain connects TRBV25-1 to TRBJ1-2; 7 bases map to TRBD1. Source: peripheral blood, taken from a patient treated with photon-based radiotherapy. The origin of this receptor is a man in his fifties or sixties with cholangiocarcinoma. The CDR3 reads CASSDFGTAYGYTF. The CDR3 nucleotides read TGTGCCAGCAGTGATTTCGGGACAGCCTATGGCTACACCTTC.